This T cell receptor beta chain was captured in a study of tumor-infiltrating lymphocytes in localized non-small cell lung cancer. Produced via immunoSEQ multiplex PCR; TCRdb's table is partial and in-frame only. Of some 30,000 clones in the sample, around 85% were seen once. There are 15 residues in the CDR3. Trimming removed 5 bases from V and 13 bases from J; junction bases left unmatched: 15. The germline V gene encodes CDR1 SGHVS and CDR2 FQNEAQ. The chain combines TRBV7-8 with TRBJ2-1; 9 nucleotides line up with TRBD2. Sequenced: lung tumor tissue. This receptor was taken from a human donor with non-small cell lung cancer. In nucleotides, the CDR3 is TGTGCCAGCAGCCGAGCGGGGGGCAGGGGAGCGTTACAGTTCTTC. Translating gives CASSRAGGRGALQFF.